A selection of T cell receptor beta chains follows, all from one sample in a study of T cells in Graves' hyperthyroidism and ophthalmopathy. TCRdb passed the multiplex PCR reads through MiXCR, listing each CDR3 protein once. The sample contains 50,000 to 60,000 distinct CDR3 sequences, approximately 48% of which appear only once. Sequenced input: blood. These receptors were taken from a woman aged 45 to 65 with Graves' ophthalmopathy. Both conserved end residues are part of each CDR3. The D gene is left open where the match is weak. Where a row states a size, it is once, few, many or the class of an expanded clone; other rows omit it.

size,V,D,J,DNA,CDR3
NA,TRBV29-1,TRBD2,TRBJ2-5,TGCAGCGTTGGCTCGACTAGCGGGGAGACCCAGTACTTC,CSVGSTSGETQYF
few,TRBV4-1,TRBD2,TRBJ2-1,TGCGCCAGCAGCCAAATCCCAGGACTAGCGGGAGAAAATGAGCAGTTCTTC,CASSQIPGLAGENEQFF
many,TRBV5-1,TRBD1,TRBJ1-2,TGCGCCAGCAGCTTGGGGATCCGGGACAGCCCTAACTATGGCTACACCTTC,CASSLGIRDSPNYGYTF
NA,TRBV7-2,NA,TRBJ2-3,TGTGCCAGCAGCGACAGACATGACAGAAGATACAATGAGCAGTATTTT,CASSDRHDRRYNEQYF
few,TRBV6-1,TRBD1,TRBJ1-4,TGTGCCAGCAGGGGACAGGCCTCTGATGAAAAACTGTTTTTT,CASRGQASDEKLFF
many,TRBV11-1,NA,TRBJ2-3,TGTGCCAGCAGCTCCACCTCCGGGGGCAACGCAGATACGCAGTATTTT,CASSSTSGGNADTQYF
NA,TRBV6-5,NA,TRBJ2-1,TGTGCCAGCAGTTACGGGGGAAGGGGCAATGAGCGGTCCTTC,CASSYGGRGNERSF
medium-sized,TRBV7-8,NA,TRBJ2-7,TGTGCCAGCTACTCGGCAGGGCAGTACGAGCAGTACTTC,CASYSAGQYEQYF
many,TRBV5-1,NA,TRBJ2-3,TGCGCCAGCAGCCCGCCGGAGGGAGTGGGAGATACGCAGTATTTT,CASSPPEGVGDTQYF
NA,TRBV2,NA,TRBJ2-5,TGTGCCAGCAGTGCTAGAGGGCGGACTACGGGAGAGACCCAGTACTTC,CASSARGRTTGETQYF
NA,TRBV29-1,NA,TRBJ2-1,TGCAGCGTTGAGATTTTGGGGCTCAAAAGCTACAATGAGCAGTTCTTC,CSVEILGLKSYNEQFF
many,TRBV5-5,TRBD1,TRBJ1-5,TGTGCCAGCAGACCTCTTCCCGGGACAGTGAACAATCAGCCCCAGCATTTT,CASRPLPGTVNNQPQHF
few,TRBV28,NA,TRBJ1-2,TGTGCCAGCAGTTTATCGGATCGGGGAGGTAACTATGGCTACACCTTC,CASSLSDRGGNYGYTF
NA,TRBV11-1,TRBD2,TRBJ2-3,TGTGCCAGCAGCCCTGGGAGGGCGCAGTATTTT,CASSPGRAQYF
many,TRBV5-6,NA,TRBJ2-2,TGTGCCAGCAGCTTGGCCTATGGGGCTATAAACACCGGGGAGCTGTTTTTT,CASSLAYGAINTGELFF
NA,TRBV7-6,TRBD2,TRBJ2-7,TGTGCCAGCAGTTTGGGACTAGCGGGAGGGAAAGGAAACGAGCAGTACTTC,CASSLGLAGGKGNEQYF
once,TRBV9,NA,TRBJ1-2,TGTGCCAGCAGCGTAGGCCAGGGGAGAGGGGGCTACACCTTC,CASSVGQGRGGYTF
NA,TRBV5-4,NA,TRBJ2-5,TGTGCCAGCAGCTTACCAGGGGGGGGCCAAGAGACCCAGTACTTC,CASSLPGGGQETQYF
NA,TRBV4-1,TRBD1,TRBJ2-7,TGCGCCAGCAGCCAAGGGGACAGGGGCGGGGACGAGCAGTACTTC,CASSQGDRGGDEQYF
medium-sized,TRBV29-1,NA,TRBJ2-7,TGCAGCGTTGCCGGGAAGACCCCCTACGAGCAGTACTTC,CSVAGKTPYEQYF
many,TRBV4-3,NA,TRBJ1-4,TGCGCCAGCAGCCAAAGGGGCGGGTATACTAATGAAAAACTGTTTTTT,CASSQRGGYTNEKLFF
many,TRBV5-6,NA,TRBJ2-5,TGTGCCAGCAGCAACCTCAAAGCCGGGGAGACCCAGTACTTC,CASSNLKAGETQYF
few,TRBV9,NA,TRBJ1-6,TGTGCCAGCAGCGTAGCTGATTCGGCTCAGGGTATGAATTCACCCCTCCACTTT,CASSVADSAQGMNSPLHF
NA,TRBV7-2,TRBD1,TRBJ1-2,TGTGCCAGCAGCCAAGAATGGACAGGGGAACTCTACGGCTACACCTTC,CASSQEWTGELYGYTF
NA,TRBV20-1,NA,TRBJ2-7,TGCAGTGCTAGAGAGCAGTACTTC,CSAREQYF
NA,TRBV7-3,TRBD2,TRBJ2-7,TGTGCCAGCAGACTACTAGCGGGAGGAATTTTATACGAGCAGTACTTC,CASRLLAGGILYEQYF
NA,TRBV5-1,TRBD1,TRBJ1-6,TGCGCCAGCAGCAACCGGGACAGCAATTCACCCCTCCACTTT,CASSNRDSNSPLHF
many,TRBV20-1,TRBD2,TRBJ2-3,TGCAGTGCTAGAGGTAGCGGGGGACGCACAGATACGCAGTATTTT,CSARGSGGRTDTQYF
many,TRBV9,TRBD2,TRBJ2-1,TGTGCCAGCAGCGTAGATGGGCTAGCGGGCAATGAGCAGTTCTTC,CASSVDGLAGNEQFF
NA,TRBV5-5,NA,TRBJ1-2,TGTGCCAGCAGCTTGGACAGATCCTATGGCTACACCTTC,CASSLDRSYGYTF
many,TRBV6-2/TRBV6-3,TRBD2,TRBJ2-1,TGTGCCAGCAGTGGAAGAAGCGGGAAAAATGAGCAGTTCTTC,CASSGRSGKNEQFF
many,TRBV7-9,TRBD1,TRBJ2-7,TGTGCCAGCAGCGAGACAGGGGGAGGCTACGAGCAGTACTTC,CASSETGGGYEQYF
NA,TRBV7-8,NA,TRBJ2-3,TGTGCCAGCAGCTTAGGTTCGGGGCGGAACACAGATACGCAGTATTTT,CASSLGSGRNTDTQYF
NA,TRBV7-2,NA,TRBJ2-1,TGTGCCAGCAGCGACCCCGGGTCAGGGATCGCCTACAATGAGCAGTTCTTC,CASSDPGSGIAYNEQFF
NA,TRBV20-1,NA,TRBJ2-3,TGCAGTGCTATTGGGACACTAAGCAGAGATACGCAGTATTTT,CSAIGTLSRDTQYF
many,TRBV7-3,TRBD2,TRBJ2-5,TGTGCCAGCAGTTTGGTAGGCGGGGGATACCAAGAGACCCAGTACTTC,CASSLVGGGYQETQYF
medium-sized,TRBV10-1,TRBD1,TRBJ2-7,TGCGCCAGCAACCGGGACAGGGGTGGCGAGCAGTACTTC,CASNRDRGGEQYF
NA,TRBV7-3,NA,TRBJ2-2,TGTGCCAGCAGCTTCACAGGGACCACCGGGAAGCTGTTTTTT,CASSFTGTTGKLFF
many,TRBV7-3,TRBD2,TRBJ2-7,TGTGCCAGCAGTCTACGGCCAGCGGGGGTTACCTACGAGCAGTACTTC,CASSLRPAGVTYEQYF
once,TRBV10-3,NA,TRBJ2-6,TGTGCCATCCCCGGGCTGTGCTCTGGGGCCAACGTCCTGACTTTC,CAIPGLCSGANVLTF
few,TRBV25-1,NA,TRBJ2-7,TGTGCCAGCAGTGAGGCCTACGAGCAGTACTTC,CASSEAYEQYF
medium-sized,TRBV7-3,TRBD1,TRBJ1-6,TGTGCCAGCAGCTTAATGGGACAGGGGTATAATTCACCCCTCCACTTT,CASSLMGQGYNSPLHF
NA,TRBV10-3,NA,TRBJ2-7,TGTGCCATCAGTGAGCTCCCCGGAAACGCACAGTACTTC,CAISELPGNAQYF
NA,TRBV20-1,TRBD1,TRBJ2-2,TGCAGTGCTAGCCTGGACAGGGGGCGAGCCGGGGAGCTGTTTTTT,CSASLDRGRAGELFF
many,TRBV15,NA,TRBJ2-3,TGTGCCACCAGTAATTGGCGGGGGCCAAGCACAGATACGCAGTATTTT,CATSNWRGPSTDTQYF
NA,TRBV5-4,TRBD1,TRBJ2-7,TGTGCCAGCAGCACTGGACAGGAGAACTACGAGCAGTACTTC,CASSTGQENYEQYF
NA,TRBV20-1,NA,TRBJ1-2,TGCAGTGCTAGAAGTTCGACTATTCGCTACACCTTC,CSARSSTIRYTF